This T cell receptor (beta chain) derives from a study of blood T cell repertoires in COVID-19. Study background: T cells, B-cell-depleted T cells, or PBMCs provided the cDNA or gDNA that served as material.

Trimming shortened V by 1 base and J by 8 bases, and 9 bases separated the two germline ends. In germline, CDR1 is SGHRS, CDR2 YFSETQ. The CDR3 has 13 amino acids. Per the original methods: Nucleated cell counts were estimated from reference gene primer amplification. Sequenced by immunoSEQ multiplex PCR; TCRdb stores in-frame clones only, minus some. The DNA was the basis for D and trimming; V, J and clone size are from that table. In the table there are about 27,000 clones, 75% to 90% of which are singletons. Input material: peripheral blood. The receptor was isolated from a woman over 75 with acute or convalescent COVID-19. This chain uses TRBV5-1 with TRBJ1-4; tentatively, D is TRBD1 (6 bases). The CDR3 sequence is CASSLNRDEKLFF. In nucleotides, the CDR3 is TGCGCCAGCAGCTTGAACAGGGACGAAAAACTGTTTTTT.